Below, 14 T cell receptor beta chains from the same sample are listed, as sequenced in a study of blood T cell repertoires in COVID-19. Here immunoSEQ multiplex PCR was the method, and the copy in TCRdb shows in-frame clones only, minus some. The profile shows about 280,000 clones, just over 85% of them singletons. Sequences were obtained from peripheral blood. The source of these receptors is a woman aged 25 to 45 with active or convalescent COVID-19.

This clone was observed once. V usage is TRBV5-1 and J usage is TRBJ1-2, with 7 bases identical to TRBD1. The CDR3 consists of 13 residues. Germline loops: CDR1 SGHRS, CDR2 YFSETQ. V shed 6 bases, J shed 4 bases, and the junction held 6 bases outside the gene matches. CDR3 sequence reads: CASTPDRTYGYTF. The CDR3 DNA sequence: TGCGCCAGCACCCCGGACAGGACCTATGGCTACACCTTC.

The chain uses TRBV9 and TRBJ2-6; 11 nucleotides line up with TRBD1. With 4 bases clipped from V and 2 bases from J, the junction kept 17 bases outside the gene matches. This CDR3 contains 21 residues. Per germline, CDR1 SGDLS and CDR2 YYNGEE. CDR3 bases: TGTGCCAGCAGCTCCTGGACAGGGGGCCTCCTGACCCCTACTGGGGCCAACGTCCTGACTTTC. Its protein is CASSSWTGGLLTPTGANVLTF.

The rearrangement links TRBV4-3 to TRBJ2-7, with 7 bases lining up with TRBD2. Trimming took 1 base from V and 6 from J; bases not matched to a gene: 3. CDR1 is LGHNA and CDR2 is YSLEER in the germline V gene. CDR3 length: 13 amino acids. CDR3 loop: CASSQVLASEQYF. The CDR3 DNA is TGCGCCAGCAGCCAAGTACTAGCGAGCGAGCAGTACTTC.

The genes are TRBV11-3 and TRBJ2-1, with 10 bases lining up with TRBD1. This CDR3 has 15 amino acids. The germline V gene has CDR1 SGHNT and CDR2 YENEEA. Trimming took 5 bases from V and 13 from J; bases not matched to a gene: 14. CDR3 nucleotides: TGTGCCAGCAGCCTGACAGGGGGCGGTGGTTATATCCAGTTCTTC. Protein product: CASSLTGGGGYIQFF. The full variable domain, completed using reference TRBV11-3 and TRBJ2-1, is EAGVVQSPRYKIIEKKQPVAFWCNPISGHNTLYWYLQNLGQGPELLIRYENEEAVDDSQLPKDRFSAERLKGVDSTLKIQPAELGDSAVYLCASSLTGGGGYIQFFGPGTRLTVL.

The chain joins TRBV6-6 to TRBJ1-5, with TRBD1 identical over 9 bases. Germline-derived CDR1 and CDR2 are MNHNY and SVGAGI (reference sequence). This CDR3 region has 13 residues. Losses at the gene ends were 6 bases for V and 4 bases for J; bases not matched to a gene: 1. This chain's CDR3 is CASRQGANQPQHF. DNA for the CDR3: TGTGCCAGCAGACAGGGGGCTAATCAGCCCCAGCATTTT.

This chain connects TRBV6-1 to TRBJ1-2, with D possibly TRBD1 on 5 matching bases. This CDR3 is 15 amino acids long. Trimming stripped 1 base from V and 4 bases from J, with 13 bases between. CDR1 and CDR2 (germline): MNHNS, SASEGT. Here the CDR3 reads CASSEGGTVSYGYTF. The DNA of the CDR3 is TGTGCCAGCAGTGAAGGGGGCACAGTTAGCTATGGCTACACCTTC.

V is TRBV18 and J is TRBJ1-2; D is possibly TRBD1 (6 bases). The V and J ends lost 1 base and 6 bases respectively, with 15 bases between them. Per the germline V gene, CDR1 is KGHSH and CDR2 is LQKENI. The CDR3 has 15 amino acids. The CDR3 spells CASSPRTAGADGYTF. CDR3 DNA sequence: TGTGCCAGCTCACCACGAACAGCAGGGGCGGATGGCTACACCTTC.

The V gene is TRBV6-2 or TRBV6-3, the J gene TRBJ2-7, with D possibly matching TRBD1 (5 bases). Germline V lookup: CDR1 MNHEY, CDR2 SVGEGT. Trimming shortened V by 4 bases and J by 0 bases, and 10 bases separated the two germline ends. The CDR3 has 14 amino acids. The CDR3 protein is CASSLDSASYEQYF. CDR3 in DNA: TGTGCCAGCAGTTTAGACAGTGCCTCCTACGAGCAGTACTTC.

This rearrangement joins TRBV7-2 to TRBJ2-5, with 7 positions matching TRBD1. The V gene end was trimmed by 6 bases and the J gene end by 1 base; junction bases not matched to a gene: 5. The CDR3 spans 14 residues. Germline V gene lookup returns CDR1 SGHTA and CDR2 FQGNSA. This chain's CDR3 is CASSPDRLQETQYF. The CDR3 DNA is TGTGCCAGCAGTCCGGACAGGCTCCAAGAGACCCAGTACTTC.

Only one count was recorded for this clone. This chain uses TRBV29-1 with TRBJ1-2, with 7 bases that match TRBD1. The junction had 5 bases not matched to a gene; V was cut back by 6 bases and J by 4 bases. Germline CDR1 SQVTM, CDR2 ANQGSEA. The CDR3 has 12 amino acids. The CDR3 here is CSVGTDIYGYTF. CDR3 in DNA: TGCAGCGTGGGGACAGATATCTATGGCTACACCTTC.

This clone was detected a few times. The gene calls are TRBV6-1 and TRBJ1-4; D gene uncertain. The germline V gene has CDR1 MNHNS and CDR2 SASEGT. This CDR3 is built from 14 residues. Trimming removed 3 bases from V and 15 bases from J, with 20 bases in between. The CDR3 nucleotides read TGTGCCAGCAGTGATAGTACCGAGTGGGGAGGGTTGTTTTTT. Translating it yields CASSDSTEWGGLFF.

The rearrangement uses TRBV28 and TRBJ1-1; 8 positions match TRBD1. The CDR3 consists of 16 residues. Per the germline V gene, CDR1 is MDHEN and CDR2 is SYDVKM. V shed 3 bases, J shed 5 bases, and the junction held 11 bases outside the gene matches. The CDR3 region has the DNA TGTGCCAGCAGTTTCAACAGGGGGTTGAGAGAAACTGAAGCTTTCTTT. It yields the protein CASSFNRGLRETEAFF.

V is TRBV24-1 and J is TRBJ1-5; 10 positions match TRBD1. CDR3 length: 17 residues. The germline V gene has CDR1 KGHDR and CDR2 SFDVKD. The V segment lost 3 bases and the J segment 6 bases; nucleotides outside the gene matches: 10. CDR3 DNA sequence: TGTGCCACCAGTGATGGGACGAAGGGGACAGGGGTTCAGCCCCAGCATTTT. This translates into CATSDGTKGTGVQPQHF.

The chain joins TRBV7-9 to TRBJ2-2; 9 bases are a match to TRBD1. V lost 6 bases, J lost 5 bases, and 7 bases stayed unmatched. The germline V gene has CDR1 SEHNR and CDR2 FQNEAQ (reference sequence). The CDR3 covers 15 residues. The CDR3 DNA sequence: TGTGCCAGCAGTCAACAGGGGGCTGGGACCGGGGAGCTGTTTTTT. It specifies CASSQQGAGTGELFF. Drawing the rest from reference TRBV7-9 and TRBJ2-2, the complete variable domain is DTGVSQNPRHKITKRGQNVTFRCDPISEHNRLYWYRQTLGQGPEFLTYFQNEAQLEKSRLLSDRFSAERPKGSFSTLEIQRTEQGDSAMYLCASSQQGAGTGELFFGEGSRLTVL.